This TCR beta chain originates from a study of CD8 T cells in ankylosing spondylitis. Overall study results and limits: Disease-linked clones were found to be CD8+ and relatively rare in peripheral blood. The study identified a TCR beta motif of fewer than 10 highly homologous variants that appeared characteristic of ankylosing spondylitis blood.

On this clonotype: The antigen is unknown.

The ends lost 8 bases at V and 9 bases at J; junction bases unmatched: 6. This CDR3 is built from 12 residues. TCRdb called the 5' RACE reads again in MiXCR, with one record for every CDR3 protein. Among under 200,000 distinct CDR3 sequences listed, approximately 9% were seen once. Sequencing was carried out using blood, either unsorted or a sorted T cell fraction (not recorded which). The J gene is TRBJ2-1, the V gene TRBV12-3 or TRBV12-4, with TRBD2 matching 8 bases. The clonotype comes from a female donor with ankylosing spondylitis or in good health (not recorded which). This CDR3 reads CASSAGRVEQFF. The DNA for the CDR3 is TGTGCCAGCTCCGCCGGGAGGGTTGAGCAGTTCTTC.